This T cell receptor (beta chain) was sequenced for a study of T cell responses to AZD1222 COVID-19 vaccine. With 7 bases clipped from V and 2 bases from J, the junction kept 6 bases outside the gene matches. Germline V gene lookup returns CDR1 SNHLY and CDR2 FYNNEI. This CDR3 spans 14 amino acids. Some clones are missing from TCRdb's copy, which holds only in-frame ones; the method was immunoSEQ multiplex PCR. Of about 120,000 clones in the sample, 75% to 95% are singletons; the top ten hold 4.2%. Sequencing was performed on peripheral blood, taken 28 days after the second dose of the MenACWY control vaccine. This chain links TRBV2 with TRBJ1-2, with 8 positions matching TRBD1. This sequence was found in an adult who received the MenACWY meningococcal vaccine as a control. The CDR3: CASKDRGLNYGYTF. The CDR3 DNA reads TGTGCCAGCAAAGACAGGGGACTAAACTATGGCTACACCTTC.